The 22 T cell receptor beta chains below come from one sample, sequenced in a study of CD8 T cells in Susac syndrome. Random-hexamer reverse transcription was applied to roughly 0.5 to 1 ug RNA. TCRdb recomputed calls from the immunoSEQ multiplex PCR reads with MiXCR, one row per CDR3 protein. The data show about 160,000 distinct CDR3 sequences, around 93% seen once. The sequenced material came from CD4+ T cells from PBMCs. These receptors originate from a human donor in good health.

The chain uses TRBV29-1 and TRBJ2-5; a possible D gene is TRBD1 (5 bases). The CDR3 length is 14 residues. CDR1 and CDR2 from the germline V gene are SQVTM and ANQGSEA. With 4 bases removed from V and 3 bases from J, the gap between germline ends came to 15 bases. CDR3 residues: CSVVLQGFKETQYF. The CDR3 DNA follows: TGCAGCGTTGTCTTGCAGGGATTCAAAGAGACCCAGTACTTC.

This sequence joins TRBV5-1 and TRBJ1-1; TRBD1 is a possible D gene (6 bases). Trimming stripped 0 bases from V and 6 bases from J, with 18 bases between. This CDR3 comprises 16 residues. Germline CDR1 is SGHRS and CDR2 is YFSETQ. CDR3 loop: CASSLGRGAVFAEAFF. The CDR3 bases are TGCGCCAGCAGCTTGGGACGGGGGGCAGTTTTCGCTGAAGCTTTCTTT.

The genes are TRBV6-5 and TRBJ2-7; unclear D gene. CDR1 is MNHEY and CDR2 is SVGAGI in the germline V gene. V shed 0 bases and J shed 1 base, with 7 bases lying between them. This CDR3 comprises 14 residues. CDR3 residues: CASSYSGGSYEQYF. CDR3 nucleotides: TGTGCCAGCAGTTACTCGGGCGGATCCTACGAGCAGTACTTC.

V and J are TRBV7-2 and TRBJ2-1; TRBD1 agrees at 7 bases. The V gene's germline CDR1 is SGHTA and CDR2 FQGNSA. Trimming at V came to 4 bases and at J to 0 bases, leaving 3 bases not matched to a gene. The CDR3 loop spans 15 amino acids. For the CDR3, the DNA is TGTGCCAGCAGCTACAGGGGCAGCTCCTACAATGAGCAGTTCTTC. It is translated as CASSYRGSSYNEQFF.

The chain joins TRBV2 to TRBJ1-2, with TRBD1 matching 8 bases. CDR3 length: 14 amino acids. Germline lookup yields CDR1 SNHLY and CDR2 FYNNEI. Germline trimming cut 6 bases from V and 8 bases from J; bases unmatched to any gene: 11. The CDR3, as DNA: TGTGCCAGCAGGAGGGGACAGGCCAGCCCCGGCTACACCTTC. It is translated as CASRRGQASPGYTF.

The chain couples TRBV3-1 to TRBJ2-7, with TRBD1 matching over 7 bases. The CDR3 length is 14 residues. V was clipped by 4 bases and J by 1 base; unmatched bases: 4. CDR1 LGHDT and CDR2 YNNKEL come from the germline V gene (reference sequence). For the CDR3, the DNA is TGTGCCAGCAGCCTCGGCAGGGGGTCCTACGAGCAGTACTTC. This gives the protein CASSLGRGSYEQYF.

J is TRBJ1-1 and V is TRBV5-1; D gene ambiguous. CDR3 length: 14 residues. CDR1 and CDR2 from the germline V gene are SGHRS and YFSETQ. Trimming removed 1 base from V and 7 bases from J, with 14 bases in between. CDR3 sequence: CASSLYGEENEAFF. DNA for the CDR3: TGCGCCAGCAGCTTGTACGGGGAGGAGAATGAAGCTTTCTTT. Supplemented by reference TRBV5-1 and TRBJ1-1, the full variable domain reads KAGVTQTPRYLIKTRGQQVTLSCSPISGHRSVSWYQQTPGQGLQFLFEYFSETQRNKGNFPGRFSGRQFSNSRSEMNVSTLELGDSALYLCASSLYGEENEAFFGQGTRLTVV.

This chain links TRBV5-1 with TRBJ1-2; TRBD1 agrees at 12 bases. Per germline, CDR1 SGHRS and CDR2 YFSETQ. The length of the CDR3 is 15 residues. V was pared by 3 bases and J by 8 bases, with 8 bases of the junction left unmatched. The CDR3: CASSSLGTGGEGYTF. The CDR3 nucleotides are TGCGCCAGCAGCTCCCTCGGGACAGGGGGCGAAGGCTACACCTTC.

A single count supports this clonotype. This sequence joins TRBV2 and TRBJ2-5, with a possible D match to TRBD1 (7 bases). This CDR3 comprises 13 residues. V was trimmed by 8 bases and J by 0 bases, leaving 10 bases between them. Germline loops: CDR1 SNHLY, CDR2 FYNNEI. DNA of the CDR3: TGTGCCAGCGGGGGGACAGACCAAGAGACCCAGTACTTC. Residues: CASGGTDQETQYF.

The chain uses TRBV6-5 and TRBJ1-2; D gene ambiguous. CDR3 length: 13 amino acids. V lost 6 bases to trimming and J lost 4 bases, with 12 bases between them. Germline CDR1 and CDR2: MNHEY and SVGAGI. The CDR3, as DNA: TGTGCCAGCAGACCCAGACGGTTCTATGGCTACACCTTC. It yields the protein CASRPRRFYGYTF.

Only one count was recorded for this clonotype. The chain has TRBV20-1 and TRBJ2-7, with a weak D call TRBD1 (5 bases). Trimming removed 0 bases from V and 4 bases from J, with 7 bases in between. CDR3 length: 12 amino acids. Germline loops: CDR1 DFQATT, CDR2 SNEGSKA (reference sequence). The CDR3 loop is CSARDQGYEQYF. The CDR3 coding sequence is TGCAGTGCTAGAGACCAGGGTTACGAGCAGTACTTC.

V usage is TRBV23-1 and J usage is TRBJ1-5; D remains ambiguous. TRBV23-1 qualifies as an ORF whose function is uncertain. Trimming stripped 9 bases from V and 0 bases from J, with 18 bases between. The CDR3 consists of 16 residues. In DNA form, the CDR3 reads TGCGCCAGTACGCATCTTGGTTTCTATAGCAATCAGCCCCAGCATTTT. This sequence encodes CASTHLGFYSNQPQHF.

This chain connects TRBV7-9 to TRBJ2-4; D not certain. The V gene lost 5 bases and the J gene lost 3 bases, with 14 bases spanning the gap. The CDR3 runs 15 residues. Germline CDR1 is SEHNR and CDR2 is FQNEAQ (reference sequence). The CDR3: CASSPLQIYKNIQYF. The CDR3 DNA reads as TGTGCCAGCAGCCCCCTCCAGATTTACAAAAACATTCAGTACTTC.

The V call is TRBV12-5, the J call TRBJ2-5; tentative D call: TRBD1 (5 bases). This CDR3 has 15 residues. Germline-derived CDR1 and CDR2 are LGHNT and FRNRAP. V was pared by 5 bases and J by 2 bases, with 15 bases between. For the CDR3, the DNA is TGTGCTAGTGGTATACCGGGCAGGGATCAAGAGACCCAGTACTTC. Amino acid sequence: CASGIPGRDQETQYF.

The rearrangement uses TRBV9 and TRBJ2-5, with 7 bases that match TRBD2. This CDR3 has 15 residues. After removal of 2 bases from V and 5 bases from J, the junction contained 9 bases not matched to a gene. Germline V gene lookup returns CDR1 SGDLS and CDR2 YYNGEE. The CDR3 spells CASSVSTGGGETQYF. CDR3 bases: TGTGCCAGCAGCGTTTCTACGGGAGGAGGGGAGACCCAGTACTTC.

This clonotype was detected only once. J is TRBJ2-1 and V is TRBV10-1, with D possibly TRBD1 on 5 matching bases. Germline V gene lookup returns CDR1 WNHNN and CDR2 SYGVQD (reference sequence). V lost 4 bases and J lost 5, with 12 bases in between. This CDR3 contains 14 residues. In nucleotides, the CDR3 is TGCGCCAGCAGTGGTGGGGCTACGCACAATGAGCAGTTCTTC. Residues: CASSGGATHNEQFF.

V is TRBV2 and J is TRBJ1-2; D is unresolved. CDR1 and CDR2 from the germline V gene are SNHLY and FYNNEI. This CDR3 contains 14 residues. V was clipped by 7 bases and J by 1 base, with 13 bases between them. For the CDR3, the DNA is TGTGCCAGCACCCAGGATGGGCGTAACTATGGCTACACCTTC. Its protein product is CASTQDGRNYGYTF.

CDR3 in amino acids: CASSCGANEQFF. The CDR3 coding sequence is TGTGCCAGCAGTTGTGGGGCTAATGAGCAGTTCTTC. The J gene is TRBJ2-1, the V gene TRBV6-7, with D tentatively TRBD1 (5 bases). TRBV6-7 qualifies as an ORF whose function is uncertain. Trimming cost V 4 bases and J 7 bases, with 8 bases left between them. The length of the CDR3 is 12 residues.

The gene calls are TRBV2 and TRBJ2-2; D may correspond to TRBD1 or TRBD2 (5 bases each). Germline CDR1 and CDR2: SNHLY and FYNNEI. This CDR3 comprises 14 residues. The ends were cut back, 4 bases at V and 3 bases at J, with 9 bases in the middle. The CDR3 coding sequence is TGTGCCAGCAGTGCCGGGGCTTACACCGGGGAGCTGTTTTTT. Protein product: CASSAGAYTGELFF.

Only one count was recorded for this clonotype. The rearrangement links TRBV28 to TRBJ2-7; weak D call: TRBD1 (5 bases). Germline values: CDR1 MDHEN, CDR2 SYDVKM. Trimming cost V 6 bases and J 5 bases, with 17 bases left between them. The CDR3 contains 14 residues. In DNA, the CDR3 is TGTGCCAGCAGGGCCCCAGGGCCCCGAAACGAGCAGTACTTC. This encodes CASRAPGPRNEQYF.

The chain links TRBV14 to TRBJ1-3; weak D call: TRBD1 (6 bases). V was clipped by 5 bases and J by 0 bases, with 17 bases between them. Germline loops: CDR1 SGHDN, CDR2 FVKESK. This CDR3 has 17 residues. The CDR3 nucleotides are TGTGCCAGCAGCACTCTGCCGGGACACTTCTCTGGAAACACCATATATTTT. Amino acid sequence: CASSTLPGHFSGNTIYF.

The table lists this clonotype with a few counts. This chain uses TRBV30 with TRBJ1-5; tentatively, D is TRBD1 (6 bases). CDR3 size: 14 residues. V was cut by 2 bases and J by 0 bases, with 8 bases left in between. Germline V CDR1 and CDR2: GTSNPN, SVGIG (reference sequence). CDR3 nucleotide sequence: TGTGCCTGGAGTCGGGGGGCTAGCAATCAGCCCCAGCATTTT. This encodes CAWSRGASNQPQHF.